Shown below are 8 T cell receptor beta chains from a single sample sequenced in a study of cytomegalovirus exposure and HLA in healthy donors. Both 60 Vbeta primers and 13 Jbeta primers went into the PCR. Generated by immunoSEQ multiplex PCR, the TCRdb table keeps only in-frame clones and is missing some. This sample has some 110,000 clones, with roughly 80% found just once. The sample taken for sequencing was PBMCs. The origin of the receptors is a man aged 40-55 years in good health and CMV-seronegative.

The chain employs TRBV19 and TRBJ2-3; 7 bases fit TRBD2. The CDR3 runs 14 residues. Trimming took 6 bases from V and 2 from J; bases not matched to a gene: 5. Germline CDR1 and CDR2: LNHDA and SQIVND (reference sequence). The CDR3 DNA follows: TGTGCCAGTAGCGGACTAGATTCCACAGATACGCAGTATTTT. Protein sequence: CASSGLDSTDTQYF. The full variable domain, with the rest looked up from reference TRBV19 and TRBJ2-3, is DGGITQSPKYLFRKEGQNVTLSCEQNLNHDAMYWYRQDPGQGLRLIYYSQIVNDFQKGDIAEGYSVSREKKESFPLTVTSAQKNPTAFYLCASSGLDSTDTQYFGPGTRLTVL.

This sequence joins TRBV9 and TRBJ1-1; TRBD1 agrees at 7 bases. The CDR3 covers 13 residues. Germline CDR1 SGDLS, CDR2 YYNGEE. J was trimmed by 5 bases and V by 2 bases; bases with no gene match: 3. In nucleotides, the CDR3 is TGTGCCAGCAGCGTGCAGGGGGGAACTGAAGCTTTCTTT. This codes for CASSVQGGTEAFF.

The chain employs TRBV6-5 and TRBJ1-1; no definite D call. Trimming took off 5 bases at V and 7 bases at J, with 14 bases between the two ends. In germline, CDR1 is MNHEY, CDR2 SVGAGI. The CDR3 has 13 residues. In nucleotides, the CDR3 is TGTGCCAGCAGTGAGTCGACACGCGATGAAGCTTTCTTT. Translation: CASSESTRDEAFF.

This chain uses TRBV7-9 with TRBJ1-5, with D unclear. Germline assignment: CDR1 SEHNR and CDR2 FQNEAQ (reference sequence). V shed 5 bases and J shed 5 bases, with 7 bases lying between them. The CDR3 loop spans 12 amino acids. The CDR3 sequence: CASSPSDQPQHF. CDR3 nucleotide sequence: TGTGCCAGCAGCCCCTCGGATCAGCCCCAGCATTTT.

The chain links TRBV14 to TRBJ2-7; D ambiguous. The CDR3 sequence is 15 residues long. Trimming left V 1 base short and J 2 bases short, with 12 bases between. Germline values: CDR1 SGHDN, CDR2 FVKESK. The chain's CDR3 is CASSQVGVNAYEQYF. The DNA for the CDR3 is TGTGCCAGCAGCCAAGTTGGAGTTAATGCCTACGAGCAGTACTTC.

This clone occurred once. The chain uses TRBV29-1 and TRBJ1-2; 7 bases align to TRBD1. This CDR3 has 13 amino acids. V shed 3 bases, J shed 0 bases, and the junction held 1 base outside the gene matches. The germline V gene has CDR1 SQVTM and CDR2 ANQGSEA. This chain's CDR3 is CSVEDRPNYGYTF. The CDR3 coding sequence is TGCAGCGTTGAGGACAGGCCTAACTATGGCTACACCTTC.

The chain carries TRBV6-5 and TRBJ1-2, with a tentative D call TRBD1 (6 bases). V was shortened by 7 bases and J by 0 bases, with 9 bases between the two germline ends. CDR3 length equals 13 residues. Germline CDR1 MNHEY, CDR2 SVGAGI. The CDR3 DNA is TGTGCCAGCACCAGGGGCCCTAACTATGGCTACACCTTC. Protein product: CASTRGPNYGYTF.

This clone was observed a few times. The chain has TRBV2 and TRBJ1-3; D is ambiguous. The CDR3 consists of 13 residues. Per germline, CDR1 SNHLY and CDR2 FYNNEI. The germline V and J ends were trimmed by 6 bases and 4 bases, with 10 bases remaining between them. As DNA, the CDR3 is TGTGCCAGCAGCCCCCTCAGGGGAAACACCATATATTTT. Translated: CASSPLRGNTIYF.